These T cell receptor beta chains were read from a single sample in a study of blood T cell repertoires in COVID-19. Using immunoSEQ multiplex PCR, the repertoire was profiled, and TCRdb retains in-frame clones only, with some absent. The data show around 100,000 clones, more than 60% seen once. Sequencing was performed on peripheral blood. These receptors were collected from a man aged 70-80 years with active or convalescent COVID-19. The conserved cysteine and the conserved F or W are not part of the CDR3 here. The D gene is left open where the match is weak. Clone size, where shown, is once, few, many, or a class for clones that have expanded.

j_gene,d_gene,v_gene,abundance,CDR3aa
TRBJ2-1,NA,TRBV5-6,NA,ASSSPRGRGAYNEQF
TRBJ2-6,NA,TRBV5-1,NA,ASSLGQTGANVLT
TRBJ2-2,NA,TRBV19,few,ASTLAVDTGELF
TRBJ1-4,TRBD1,TRBV5-1,NA,ASSFTGGHEKLF
TRBJ2-3,TRBD1,TRBV5-6,NA,ASSLVSGTGTDTQY
TRBJ1-2,NA,TRBV18,NA,ASSTGPGPNYGYT
TRBJ1-5,NA,TRBV19,NA,ASSIVTASVKPQH
TRBJ1-1,NA,TRBV19,NA,ASSFRQSHTEAF
TRBJ1-1,NA,TRBV6-1,NA,ASSAHSAQLNTEAF
TRBJ1-2,TRBD1,TRBV2,NA,ASRTGTGIHGYT
TRBJ2-3,TRBD2,TRBV5-1,NA,ASSPPGGTDTQY
TRBJ1-6,NA,TRBV11-3,few,ASSLDQWPGNSPLH
TRBJ1-2,NA,TRBV2,NA,ASRTSSGGNEGYT
TRBJ1-2,TRBD1,TRBV5-1,once,ASSNTGDGYT
TRBJ1-5,TRBD1,TRBV5-4,NA,ASSRQGSNQPQH
TRBJ2-3,NA,TRBV27,once,ASSLWGGLGQRLGSTDTQY
TRBJ1-5,NA,TRBV27,NA,ASSLSIGRGNQPQH
TRBJ2-2,NA,TRBV7-7,few,ASSSHTGNTGELF
TRBJ2-5,NA,TRBV3-1/TRBV3-2,NA,ASSYNEQETQY
TRBJ1-1,NA,TRBV5-1,NA,ASSEQGLYTEAF
TRBJ1-2,NA,TRBV27,NA,ASSFPGQGNGYT
TRBJ1-5,TRBD1,TRBV5-1,NA,ASSDGTGSNQPQH
TRBJ2-7,TRBD1,TRBV7-9,NA,ASSAIEQGAYEQY
TRBJ2-2,TRBD2,TRBV7-7,NA,ASSPSGGVIGELF
TRBJ2-7,NA,TRBV9,NA,ASSPRQRSYEQY
TRBJ2-2,TRBD2,TRBV7-2,NA,ASSLSGEIFGELF
TRBJ2-5,NA,TRBV28,NA,ASSFNGRARQETQY
TRBJ2-1,NA,TRBV28,NA,ASSLIQGEQF
TRBJ2-3,NA,TRBV27,NA,ASSLRGYSTDTQY
TRBJ1-2,NA,TRBV5-1,once,ASSDQGGGYYGYT
TRBJ1-2,NA,TRBV28,NA,ASSLEVGGGYT
TRBJ1-5,TRBD1,TRBV5-5,NA,ASSLGGDQPQH
TRBJ2-5,NA,TRBV11-2,NA,ASSLAGGGETQY
TRBJ1-5,TRBD1,TRBV28,NA,ASSLWRGQGLRGGQPQH
TRBJ2-3,NA,TRBV29-1,NA,SAEVPQGTDTQY
TRBJ1-3,NA,TRBV28,NA,ASSLVRSSGNTIY
TRBJ1-5,TRBD1,TRBV10-2,NA,ASSESTTGGYQPQH
TRBJ2-1,TRBD2,TRBV4-1,NA,ASSQTPLAGGFGEQF
TRBJ1-1,NA,TRBV21-1,NA,ASSPRTDSNTEAF
TRBJ2-7,TRBD2,TRBV28,NA,ASSLYGGGYEQY
TRBJ2-7,NA,TRBV28,NA,ASSLRGVSSYEQY
TRBJ2-7,TRBD1,TRBV5-1,NA,ASSLQTGGYEQY
TRBJ2-7,TRBD2,TRBV4-2,NA,ASSQDLAGGKVGEQY
TRBJ2-3,TRBD2,TRBV5-6,few,ASSLGLAGYTDTQY
TRBJ1-2,TRBD1,TRBV3-1/TRBV3-2,NA,ASSQQGAGYT
TRBJ1-2,NA,TRBV9,NA,ASSVDHQANYGYT
TRBJ2-1,TRBD2,TRBV11-2,few,ASSLGFALAGHRNEQF
TRBJ2-1,TRBD1,TRBV9,many,ASSVEGGAYNEQF
TRBJ1-1,NA,TRBV2,NA,ASSAMDRNTEAF
TRBJ2-7,NA,TRBV10-3,NA,AISERTTGAPQY
TRBJ2-1,NA,TRBV5-1,NA,ASSSQGLSISGSSYNEQF
TRBJ2-7,TRBD2,TRBV5-4,NA,ASSTTSGRAAEQY
TRBJ2-1,NA,TRBV3-1/TRBV3-2,NA,ASSLLVAHEQF
TRBJ1-1,TRBD1,TRBV11-2,few,ASSSGQGAEAF
TRBJ2-7,TRBD1,TRBV5-1,NA,ASSFGQVADEQY
TRBJ2-5,TRBD1,TRBV5-4,NA,ASSLTGDETQY
TRBJ2-7,TRBD2,TRBV28,few,ASRETSGNYEQY
TRBJ1-3,NA,TRBV5-5,NA,ASSFFSGNTIY
TRBJ1-2,TRBD1,TRBV27,NA,ASSLWGQGNYGYT